This T cell receptor (beta chain) was recovered during a study of vaccination and CD4 T cells after COVID-19. Findings and limits, study-wide: Recorded median SARS-CoV-2-reactive clonotype numbers increased from around 20 to 38 without reaching significance.

Trimming took 5 bases from V and 4 from J, leaving 8 bases between them. In germline, CDR1 is MNHEY, CDR2 SVGEGT. The CDR3 contains 12 residues. Regarding this clonotype: Its antigen is currently unknown.

The treatment here: approximately nine-day PBMC culture with coronavirus spike peptide pools or control peptides (ViraFEST assay). Negative selection purified CD4+ T cells after roughly 9 days of culture. With the Oncomine TCR Beta short-read assay, DNA from cultured CD4+ T cells was sequenced. Someone extracted genomic DNA from cultured CD4+ T cells. One entry per CDR3 protein results from TCRdb running MiXCR on the PCR reads. Altogether approximately 21,000 distinct CDR3 sequences are present, 55% to 70% being singletons, with the ten largest covering about an eighth. This chain connects TRBV6-2 or TRBV6-3 to TRBJ1-2; D ambiguous. The receptor's source is a human donor who received a COVID-19 vaccine. This specimen consisted of CD4+ T cells from blood, cultured in vitro, obtained after SARS-CoV-2 vaccination. The CDR3 DNA follows: TGTGCCAGCAGTGAGCTCGCCTATGGCTACACCTTC. This sequence encodes CASSELAYGYTF.